This T cell receptor (beta chain) was identified in a study of cytomegalovirus exposure and HLA in healthy donors. Points from the study as a whole: Across donors, sequencing depth was assumed by presence/absence analyses to be roughly uniform.

The PCR was carried out with 60 Vbeta primers and 13 Jbeta primers. Study processing details: Roughly 76 million unique TCR beta chains, roughly 11 million of them shared, were counted by a later analysis. Clones were read by immunoSEQ multiplex PCR, and TCRdb kept only the in-frame ones, dropping some. The D gene and trimming were derived from the DNA, and the V and J assignments and clone size from that table. The repertoire holds over 100,000 clones, about 8.5% seen once, with under 7% in the top ten. With respect to this clone: The antigen is undetermined.

Sequenced material: PBMCs. This receptor was identified in a man in his forties in good health and CMV-seronegative.

The CDR3 reads CASSLAGGGQGRTDTQYF. DNA of the CDR3: TGTGCCAGCAGCTTGGCCGGGGGGGGACAGGGTAGGACAGATACGCAGTATTTT. The J gene is TRBJ2-3, the V gene TRBV5-8, with D perhaps TRBD1 (9 bases). Trimming shortened V by 0 bases and J by 3 bases, and 20 bases separated the two germline ends. Germline CDR1 reads SGHTS; CDR2 reads YDEGEE. The CDR3 extends over 18 amino acids.